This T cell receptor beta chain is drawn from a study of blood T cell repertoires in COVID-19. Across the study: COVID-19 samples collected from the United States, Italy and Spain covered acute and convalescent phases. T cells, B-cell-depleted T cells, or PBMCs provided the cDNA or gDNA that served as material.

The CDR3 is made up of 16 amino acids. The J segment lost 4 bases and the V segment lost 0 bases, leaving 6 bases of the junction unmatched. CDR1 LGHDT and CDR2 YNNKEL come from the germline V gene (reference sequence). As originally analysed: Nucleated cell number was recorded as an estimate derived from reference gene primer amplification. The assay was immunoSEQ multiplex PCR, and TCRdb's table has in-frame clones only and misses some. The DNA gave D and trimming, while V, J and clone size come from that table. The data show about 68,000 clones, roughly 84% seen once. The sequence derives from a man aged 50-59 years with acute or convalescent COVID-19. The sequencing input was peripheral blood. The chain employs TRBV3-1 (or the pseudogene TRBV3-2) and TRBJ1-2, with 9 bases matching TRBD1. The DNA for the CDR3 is TGTGCCAGCAGCCAAGAGACGACAGGGGGAGTCTATGGCTACACCTTC. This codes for CASSQETTGGVYGYTF.